This paragraph reports one T cell receptor (beta chain). Antigen: not known. The sample belongs to a study of shared clonotypes between healthy human individuals. Study background: Each donor's CD8 memory used one plate, CD8 naive two, each CD4 subset three. General study points: Between a few donors, naive CD4 clonotypes were shared at a level of approximately 5%. The generation probabilities recorded for non-shared clonotypes fell below those of clonotypes shared by all four donors.

TCRdb keeps only in-frame clones here, not all; method: immunoSEQ multiplex PCR. The table has approximately 2.3 million clones, just over 90% seen once. The CDR3 loop spans 14 amino acids. V lost 5 bases, J lost 3 bases, and 15 bases lay in between. Per the germline V gene, CDR1 is SGHRS and CDR2 is YFSETQ. The rearrangement joins TRBV5-1 to TRBJ2-7, with TRBD1 as a possible D gene (7 bases). This TCR was recovered from a man aged 18 to 29 in good health. Some clones in this sample may be carry-over from other donors' samples. The sequenced sample consisted of naive CD4+ T cells from PBMCs. This sample's subset: CD45RA+ positively selected. Written as DNA, the CDR3 is TGCGCCAGCAGGGGCGGGACAGCACTCTACGAGCAGTACTTC. Translated: CASRGGTALYEQYF.